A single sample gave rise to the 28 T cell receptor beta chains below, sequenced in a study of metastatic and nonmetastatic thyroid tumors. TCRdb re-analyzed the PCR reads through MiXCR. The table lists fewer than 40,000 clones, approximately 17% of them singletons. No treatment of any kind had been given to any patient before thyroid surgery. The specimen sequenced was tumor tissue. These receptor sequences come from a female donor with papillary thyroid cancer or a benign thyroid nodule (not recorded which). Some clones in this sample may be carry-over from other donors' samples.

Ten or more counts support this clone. The CDR3 DNA sequence: TGTGCCAGCAGCGCACATCATAGCGGGAGGGTGTACAATGAGCAGTTCTTC. Its protein is CASSAHHSGRVYNEQFF. The chain recombines TRBV9 with TRBJ2-1, with 11 bases fitting TRBD2. J gave up 4 bases and V 3 bases, and 9 bases lay outside the gene matches. CDR1 and CDR2 (germline): SGDLS, YYNGEE. The length of the CDR3 is 17 residues.

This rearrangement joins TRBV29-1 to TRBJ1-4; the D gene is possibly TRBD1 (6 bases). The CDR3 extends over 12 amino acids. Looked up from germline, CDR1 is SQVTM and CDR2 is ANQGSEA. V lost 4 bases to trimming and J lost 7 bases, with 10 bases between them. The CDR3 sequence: CSVAGVGEKLFF. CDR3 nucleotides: TGCAGCGTTGCAGGGGTTGGTGAAAAACTGTTTTTT.

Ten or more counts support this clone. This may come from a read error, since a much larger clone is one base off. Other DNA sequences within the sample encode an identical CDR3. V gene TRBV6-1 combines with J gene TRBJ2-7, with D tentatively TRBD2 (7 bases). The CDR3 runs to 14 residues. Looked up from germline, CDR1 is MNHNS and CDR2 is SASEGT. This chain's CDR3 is CASRHGGLTYERYF. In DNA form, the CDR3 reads TGTGCCAGCAGACACGGGGGGCTGACCTACGAGCGGTACTTC.

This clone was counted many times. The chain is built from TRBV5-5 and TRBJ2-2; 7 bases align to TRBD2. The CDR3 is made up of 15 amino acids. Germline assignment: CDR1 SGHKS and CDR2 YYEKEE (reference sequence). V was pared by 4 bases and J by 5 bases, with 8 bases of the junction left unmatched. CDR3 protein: CASSLLATGTGELFF. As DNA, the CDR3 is TGTGCCAGCAGCCTACTAGCGACTGGTACCGGGGAGCTGTTTTTT.

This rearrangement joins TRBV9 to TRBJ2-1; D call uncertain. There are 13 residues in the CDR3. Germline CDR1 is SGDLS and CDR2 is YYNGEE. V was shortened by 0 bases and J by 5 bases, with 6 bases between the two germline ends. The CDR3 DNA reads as TGTGCCAGCAGCGTAGTAGGAGACAATGAGCAGTTCTTC. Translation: CASSVVGDNEQFF.

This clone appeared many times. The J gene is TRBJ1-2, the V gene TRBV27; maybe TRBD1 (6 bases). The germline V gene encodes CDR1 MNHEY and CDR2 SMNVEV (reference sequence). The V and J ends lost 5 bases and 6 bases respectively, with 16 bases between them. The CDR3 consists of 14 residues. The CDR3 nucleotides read TGTGCCAGCAGTCATAATCCGGGACACGATGGCTACACCTTC. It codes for CASSHNPGHDGYTF.

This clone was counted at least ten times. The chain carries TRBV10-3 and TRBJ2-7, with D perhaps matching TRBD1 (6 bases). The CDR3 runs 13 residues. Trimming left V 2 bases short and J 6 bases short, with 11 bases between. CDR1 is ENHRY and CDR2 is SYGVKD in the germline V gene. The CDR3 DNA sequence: TGTGCCATCAGTGAGGGACAGCTTGGCGAGCAGTACTTC. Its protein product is CAISEGQLGEQYF.

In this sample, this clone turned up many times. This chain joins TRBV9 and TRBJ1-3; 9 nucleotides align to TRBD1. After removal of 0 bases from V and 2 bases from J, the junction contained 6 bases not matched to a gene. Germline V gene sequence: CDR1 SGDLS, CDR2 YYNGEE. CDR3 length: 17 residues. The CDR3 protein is CASSVGDRVFAGNTIYF. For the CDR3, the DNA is TGTGCCAGCAGCGTAGGGGACAGGGTTTTTGCTGGAAACACCATATATTTT.

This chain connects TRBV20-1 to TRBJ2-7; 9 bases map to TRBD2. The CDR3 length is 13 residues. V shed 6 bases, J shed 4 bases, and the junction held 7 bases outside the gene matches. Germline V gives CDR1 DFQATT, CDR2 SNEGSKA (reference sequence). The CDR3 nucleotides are TGCAGTGCCAGGACTAGCGCGATTTACGAGCAGTACTTC. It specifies CSARTSAIYEQYF.

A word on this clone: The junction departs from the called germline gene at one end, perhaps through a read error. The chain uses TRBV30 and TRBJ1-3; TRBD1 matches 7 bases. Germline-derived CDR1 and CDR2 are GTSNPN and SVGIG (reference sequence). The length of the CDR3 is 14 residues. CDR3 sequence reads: CAWRPTGTGNTTYF. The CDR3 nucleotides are TGTGCCTGGAGACCGACAGGGACCGGAAACACCACATATTTT. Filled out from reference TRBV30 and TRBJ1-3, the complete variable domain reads SQTIHQWPATLVQPVGSPLSLECTVEGTSNPNLYWYRQAAGRGLQLLFYSVGIGQISSEVPQNLSASRPQDRQFILSSKKLLLSDSGFYLCAWRPTGTGNTTYFGEGSWLTVV.

CDR3 in DNA: TGTGCCACCCGAGAGGGGACAGGGTGGGAGACCCAGTACTTC. It yields the protein CATREGTGWETQYF. The chain uses TRBV2 and TRBJ2-5; 9 bases fit TRBD1. Per the germline V gene, CDR1 is SNHLY and CDR2 is FYNNEI. The length of the CDR3 is 14 residues. J lost 5 bases, V lost 10 bases, and 11 bases had no gene match.

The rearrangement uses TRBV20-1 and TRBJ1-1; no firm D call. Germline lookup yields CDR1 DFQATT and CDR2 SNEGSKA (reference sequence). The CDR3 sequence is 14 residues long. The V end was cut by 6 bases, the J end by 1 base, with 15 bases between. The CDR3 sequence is CSAPISRGNTEAFF. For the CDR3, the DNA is TGCAGTGCCCCTATTTCTAGAGGGAACACTGAAGCTTTCTTT.

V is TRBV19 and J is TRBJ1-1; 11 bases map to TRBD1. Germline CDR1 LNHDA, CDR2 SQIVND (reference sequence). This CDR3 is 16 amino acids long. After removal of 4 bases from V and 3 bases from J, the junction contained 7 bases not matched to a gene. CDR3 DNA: TGTGCCAGTAGTAAAGGACAGGGGGCGGTGGACACTGAAGCTTTCTTT. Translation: CASSKGQGAVDTEAFF. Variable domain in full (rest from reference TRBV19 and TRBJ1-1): DGGITQSPKYLFRKEGQNVTLSCEQNLNHDAMYWYRQDPGQGLRLIYYSQIVNDFQKGDIAEGYSVSREKKESFPLTVTSAQKNPTAFYLCASSKGQGAVDTEAFFGQGTRLTVV.

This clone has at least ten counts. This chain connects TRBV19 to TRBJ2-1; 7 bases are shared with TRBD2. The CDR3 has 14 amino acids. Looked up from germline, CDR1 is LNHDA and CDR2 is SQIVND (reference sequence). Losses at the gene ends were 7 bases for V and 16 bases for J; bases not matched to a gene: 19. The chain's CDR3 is CASNKGSGTTTHFF. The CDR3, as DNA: TGTGCCAGTAACAAAGGCTCTGGGACTACCACTCACTTCTTC.

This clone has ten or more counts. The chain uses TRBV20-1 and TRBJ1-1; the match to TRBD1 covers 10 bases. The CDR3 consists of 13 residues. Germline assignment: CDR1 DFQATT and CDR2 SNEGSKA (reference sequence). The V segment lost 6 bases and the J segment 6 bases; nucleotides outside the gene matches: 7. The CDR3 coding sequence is TGCAGTGCAGACAGGGGGCGAGTTTCTGAAGCTTTCTTT. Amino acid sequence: CSADRGRVSEAFF.

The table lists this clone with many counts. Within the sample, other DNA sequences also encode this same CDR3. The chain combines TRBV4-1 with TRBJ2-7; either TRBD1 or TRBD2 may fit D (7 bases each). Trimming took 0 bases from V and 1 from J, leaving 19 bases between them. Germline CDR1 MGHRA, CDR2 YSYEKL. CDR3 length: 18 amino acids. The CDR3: CASSQDSAGRDRSYEQYF. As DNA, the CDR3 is TGCGCCAGCAGCCAAGATAGCGCGGGGAGGGACAGATCCTACGAGCAGTACTTC.

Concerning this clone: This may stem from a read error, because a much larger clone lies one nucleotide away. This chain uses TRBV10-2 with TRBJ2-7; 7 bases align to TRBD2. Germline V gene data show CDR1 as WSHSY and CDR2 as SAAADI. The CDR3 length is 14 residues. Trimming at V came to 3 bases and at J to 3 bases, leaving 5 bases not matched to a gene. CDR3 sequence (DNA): TGCGCCAGCAGTGATACTAGCGTGAGCTACGAGCAGTACTTC. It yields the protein CASSDTSVSYEQYF.

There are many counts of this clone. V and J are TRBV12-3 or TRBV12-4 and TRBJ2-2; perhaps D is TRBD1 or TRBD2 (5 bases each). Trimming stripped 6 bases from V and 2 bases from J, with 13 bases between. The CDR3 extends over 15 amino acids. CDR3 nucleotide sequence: TGTGCCAGCAGACCCACCGGGACCAACACCGGGGAGCTGTTTTTT. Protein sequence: CASRPTGTNTGELFF.

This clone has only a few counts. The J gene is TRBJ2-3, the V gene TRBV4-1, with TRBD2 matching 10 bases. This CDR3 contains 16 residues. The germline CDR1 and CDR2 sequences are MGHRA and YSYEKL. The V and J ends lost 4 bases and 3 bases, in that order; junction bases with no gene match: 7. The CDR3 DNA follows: TGCGCCAGCAGCCGAGGAGGAGCGGGAGGGACAGATACGCAGTATTTT. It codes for CASSRGGAGGTDTQYF.

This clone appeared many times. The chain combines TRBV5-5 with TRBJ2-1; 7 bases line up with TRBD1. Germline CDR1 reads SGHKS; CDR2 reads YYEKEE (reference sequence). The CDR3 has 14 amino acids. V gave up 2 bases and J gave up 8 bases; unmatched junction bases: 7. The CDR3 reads CASSFLPGGDEQFF. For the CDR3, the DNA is TGTGCCAGCAGCTTTTTGCCAGGGGGAGATGAGCAGTTCTTC.

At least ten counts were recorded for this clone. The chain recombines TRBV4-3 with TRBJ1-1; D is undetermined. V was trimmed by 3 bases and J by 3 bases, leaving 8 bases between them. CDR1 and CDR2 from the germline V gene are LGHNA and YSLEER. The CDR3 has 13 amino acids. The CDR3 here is CASSQTADTEAFF. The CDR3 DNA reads TGCGCCAGCAGCCAGACGGCAGACACTGAAGCTTTCTTT.

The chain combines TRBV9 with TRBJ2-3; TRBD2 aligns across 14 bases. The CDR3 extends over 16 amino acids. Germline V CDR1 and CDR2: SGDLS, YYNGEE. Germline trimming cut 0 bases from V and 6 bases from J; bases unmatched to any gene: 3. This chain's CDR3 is CASSVGTSGRLDTQYF. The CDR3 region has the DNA TGTGCCAGCAGCGTAGGGACTAGCGGGAGGTTGGATACGCAGTATTTT.

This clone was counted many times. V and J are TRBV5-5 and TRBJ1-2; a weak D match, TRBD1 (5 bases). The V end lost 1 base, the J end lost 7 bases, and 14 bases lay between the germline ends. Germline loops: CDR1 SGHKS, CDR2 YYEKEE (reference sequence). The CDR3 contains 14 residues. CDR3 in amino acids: CASSLTGGLVGYTF. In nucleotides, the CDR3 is TGTGCCAGCAGCTTGACGGGGGGATTAGTTGGCTACACCTTC.

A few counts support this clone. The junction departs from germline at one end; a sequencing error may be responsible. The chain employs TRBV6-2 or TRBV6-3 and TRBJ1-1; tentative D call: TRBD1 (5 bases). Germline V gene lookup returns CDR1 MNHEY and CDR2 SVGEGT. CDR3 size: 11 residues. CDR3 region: CASIYRNEAFF. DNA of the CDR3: TGTGCCAGCATTTACAGGAATGAAGCTTTCTTT.

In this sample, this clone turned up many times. CDR3 DNA sequence: TGCAGTGCTGGCGGCCTAGCGGGAGGAGGAGCGATGGGTGAGCAGTTCTTC. Translation gives CSAGGLAGGGAMGEQFF. V gene TRBV20-1 combines with J gene TRBJ2-1, with 11 bases identical to TRBD2. The V gene's germline CDR1 is DFQATT and CDR2 SNEGSKA (reference sequence). V lost 5 bases and J lost 9; bases outside the gene matches: 18. The CDR3 is 17 amino acids.

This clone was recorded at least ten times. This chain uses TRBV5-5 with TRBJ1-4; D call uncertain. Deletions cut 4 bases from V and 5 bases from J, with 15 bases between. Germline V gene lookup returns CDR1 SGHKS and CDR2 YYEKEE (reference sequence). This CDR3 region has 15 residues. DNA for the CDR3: TGTGCCAGCAGCGCAACGGTGACCCAAAATGAAAAACTGTTTTTT. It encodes CASSATVTQNEKLFF.

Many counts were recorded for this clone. CDR3 region: CSATGQGWTEAFF. Here the CDR3 DNA reads TGCAGTGCAACCGGCCAGGGGTGGACTGAAGCTTTCTTT. The gene calls are TRBV20-1 and TRBJ1-1; a weak D match, TRBD1 (6 bases). The germline V gene has CDR1 DFQATT and CDR2 SNEGSKA (reference sequence). The CDR3 totals 13 residues. V was shortened by 6 bases and J by 5 bases, with 16 bases between the two germline ends.

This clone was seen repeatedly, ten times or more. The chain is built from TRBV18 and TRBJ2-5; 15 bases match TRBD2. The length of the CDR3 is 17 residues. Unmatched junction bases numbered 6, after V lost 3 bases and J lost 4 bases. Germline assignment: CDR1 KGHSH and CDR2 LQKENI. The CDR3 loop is CASSPGLAGGPRETQYF. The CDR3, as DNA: TGTGCCAGCTCACCCGGACTAGCGGGAGGGCCGAGAGAGACCCAGTACTTC.